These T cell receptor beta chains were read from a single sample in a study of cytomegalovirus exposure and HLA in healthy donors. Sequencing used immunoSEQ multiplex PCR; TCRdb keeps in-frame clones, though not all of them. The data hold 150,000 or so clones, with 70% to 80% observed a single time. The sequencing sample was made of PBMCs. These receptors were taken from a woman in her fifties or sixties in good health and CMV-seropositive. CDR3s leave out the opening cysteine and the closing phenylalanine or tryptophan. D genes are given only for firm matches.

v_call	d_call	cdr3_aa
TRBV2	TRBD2	ASGPTSGNTGELF
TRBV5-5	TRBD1	ASSPLDRGLGQPQH
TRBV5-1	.	ASSLGQVETQY
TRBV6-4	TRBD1	ASSDWTGGADYGYT
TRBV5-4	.	ASSPTAGTQETQY
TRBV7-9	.	ASSSPRETQY
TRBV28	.	ASRPGWAGANVLT
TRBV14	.	ASSQGTAYGYT
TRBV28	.	ASSTPGLSGSTEAF
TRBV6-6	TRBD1	ASSYSTGREKLF
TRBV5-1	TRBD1	ASSNRGGTNEKLF
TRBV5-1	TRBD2	ASSSGTSGGYNEQF
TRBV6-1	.	ASSESWRSGANVLT
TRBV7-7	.	ASTYGGTNYGYT
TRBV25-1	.	ASSPDRDSTDTQY
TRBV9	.	ASSPRGSSGGELF
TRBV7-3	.	ASSLFRDTEAF
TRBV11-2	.	ASSLTDGTYEQY